This entry concerns a single TCR beta chain. There are 15 residues in the CDR3. CDR1 and CDR2 from the germline V gene are SQVTM and ANQGSEA. V gave up 7 bases and J gave up 1 base; unmatched junction bases: 6. Here immunoSEQ multiplex PCR was the method, and the copy in TCRdb shows in-frame clones only, minus some. The data hold 45,000 to 60,000 clones, with about 90% observed a single time. These data belong to a study of T cell changes during pregnancy in multiple sclerosis. The TCR was taken from a female donor with multiple sclerosis, enrolled in a pregnancy study. The V and J genes are TRBV29-1 and TRBJ1-4; 10 nucleotides line up with TRBD1. The specimen was peripheral blood, collected in the first trimester of pregnancy. The CDR3 loop is CSAVGQGRTNEKLFF. The CDR3 bases are TGCAGCGCCGTGGGACAGGGGAGAACTAATGAAAAACTGTTTTTT.